Listed below are T cell receptor beta chains from one sample, sequenced in a study of shared clonotypes between healthy human individuals. Produced via immunoSEQ multiplex PCR; TCRdb's table is partial and in-frame only. The repertoire includes 1.6 million or so clones, approximately 98.5% of them detected once, and 0.36% sits in the top ten. The sequenced material came from naive CD4+ T cells sorted from blood. These receptors were obtained from a man aged 25 to 40 in good health. Both conserved end residues are part of each CDR3. The D gene is left open where the match is weak. Only part of the rows carry a size: once, few, many, or a class if the clone is expanded.

TRBV19	.	.	TRBJ2-7	TGTGCCAGTAGTAAGGGGAGACGGGGCTACGAGCAGTACTTC	CASSKGRRGYEQYF
TRBV11-2	.	TRBD1	TRBJ1-1	TGTGCCAGCAGCTCAGCGGGACAGCTGAACACTGAAGCTTTCTTT	CASSSAGQLNTEAFF
TRBV28	.	.	TRBJ1-3	TGTGCCAGCAGCCACGAAGGCGGGAGATCTGGAAACACCATATATTTT	CASSHEGGRSGNTIYF
TRBV4-1	.	TRBD1	TRBJ2-7	TGCGCCAGCAGCCAAGATCCGACAGGGGGCCTCTACGAGCAGTACTTC	CASSQDPTGGLYEQYF
TRBV5-4	.	.	TRBJ2-3	TGTGCCAGCAGCCCTGCAGTAAACACAGATACGCAGTATTTT	CASSPAVNTDTQYF
TRBV28	.	TRBD1	TRBJ1-2	TGTGCCAGCACTCCGGGGGACAGTACTATCTATGGCTACACCTTC	CASTPGDSTIYGYTF
TRBV7-8	.	.	TRBJ1-3	TGTGCCAGCAGCTCACGACTGAGCTCTGGAAACACCATATATTTT	CASSSRLSSGNTIYF
TRBV10-1	.	.	TRBJ2-7	TGCGCCAGCAGTGAGAGAGGGTCAATCGCCGAGCAGTACTTC	CASSERGSIAEQYF
TRBV7-9	.	.	TRBJ1-2	TGTGCCAGCAGCTTAGATAAGTGGGGAAGGATGGAATATGGCTACACCTTC	CASSLDKWGRMEYGYTF
TRBV27	.	.	TRBJ2-3	TGTGCAGTCGGGGGGCCGTTCCCAGATACGCAGTATTTT	CAVGGPFPDTQYF
TRBV7-9	.	.	TRBJ2-1	TGTGCCAGCAGCTTAATGGGACCCTACAATGAGCAGTTCTTC	CASSLMGPYNEQFF
TRBV30	.	.	TRBJ1-2	TGTGCCTGGAGTGTACGAGGGGGGGACGGTGGCTACACCTTC	CAWSVRGGDGGYTF
TRBV5-1	.	TRBD1	TRBJ2-4	TGCGCCAGCAGCCGAAAGGGACAGGGCTCGATCCTGACCAAAAACATTCAGTACTTC	CASSRKGQGSILTKNIQYF
TRBV29-1	.	.	TRBJ2-3	TGCAGCGCGATGACACCTAGCACAGATACGCAGTATTTT	CSAMTPSTDTQYF
TRBV11-2	.	TRBD2	TRBJ2-1	TGTGCCAGCAGCTTAGTGCGGGAGTCTATTGAGCAGTTCTTC	CASSLVRESIEQFF
TRBV5-4	.	.	TRBJ1-3	TGTGCCAGCAGCCGTTCCCCCTCTACCTCTGGAAACACCATATATTTT	CASSRSPSTSGNTIYF
TRBV25-1	.	.	TRBJ2-4	TGTGCCAGCAGTGGTCCGGGGTTAAACATTCAGTACTTC	CASSGPGLNIQYF
TRBV9	.	TRBD2	TRBJ2-1	TGTGCCAGCAGCGTAGCGGGAGGGTACTCCTACAATGAGCAGTTCTTC	CASSVAGGYSYNEQFF
TRBV10-3	.	TRBD2	TRBJ2-7	TGTGCCATCAGTAAAAGCGGGAGCTCCTACGAGCAGTACTTC	CAISKSGSSYEQYF
TRBV6-1	.	.	TRBJ2-1	TGTGCCAGCAGTGAAGGGGACTGGAACTACAATGAGCAGTTCTTC	CASSEGDWNYNEQFF
TRBV5-4	.	TRBD2	TRBJ2-1	TGTGCCAGCAGCGAGGGACTAGCCGCCCTCAATGAGCAGTTCTTC	CASSEGLAALNEQFF
TRBV28	.	.	TRBJ2-7	TGTGCCAGCAGTCCAGGGTGGAACTACGAGCAGTACTTC	CASSPGWNYEQYF
TRBV30	.	.	TRBJ2-5	TGTGCCTGGAGTGTACTAGTCGGGACGGAGACCCAGTACTTC	CAWSVLVGTETQYF
TRBV5-1	once	TRBD2	TRBJ2-1	TGCGCCAGCAGCCAGACTAGCGGTACCTACAATGAGCAGTTCTTC	CASSQTSGTYNEQFF
TRBV27	.	TRBD2	TRBJ2-1	TGTGCCAGCAGTTTGTTCGGGACTAGCGGGACGATTGGTTACAATGAGCAGTTCTTC	CASSLFGTSGTIGYNEQFF
TRBV28	.	.	TRBJ1-5	TGTGCCAGCAGTTTGGACAGATATCAGCCCCAGCATTTT	CASSLDRYQPQHF
TRBV2	.	.	TRBJ1-2	TGTGCCAGCAGCCAACTGACAGGCGTCTATGGCTACACCTTC	CASSQLTGVYGYTF
TRBV6-1	.	TRBD1	TRBJ2-7	TGTGCCAGCAGTGAAGGTGGCAGGGGGTTGGAGAACTTC	CASSEGGRGLENF
TRBV5-1	.	.	TRBJ2-3	TGCGCCAGCAGCGTGGTTGGCGGGACTGCAGATACGCAGTATTTT	CASSVVGGTADTQYF
TRBV7-2	.	.	TRBJ1-5	TGTGCCAGCAGCCGAGCGTGGGGCGATCAGCCCCAGCATTTT	CASSRAWGDQPQHF
TRBV7-9	.	TRBD1	TRBJ2-7	TGTGCCAGCAGCTTAGCAAGGGACAGTTCCTACGAGCAGTACTTC	CASSLARDSSYEQYF
TRBV6-6	.	.	TRBJ2-1	TGTGCCAGCAGCCCCCCAGGGCAGGGAACCAATGAGCAGTTCTTC	CASSPPGQGTNEQFF
TRBV2	.	.	TRBJ2-3	TGTGCCACTAGGGGGGAAAGCACAGATACGCAGTATTTT	CATRGESTDTQYF
TRBV28	.	TRBD1	TRBJ1-4	TGTGCCAGCAGTGCACAGGGGGCAGCAACTAATGAAAAACTGTTTTTT	CASSAQGAATNEKLFF
TRBV28	.	TRBD1	TRBJ1-2	TGTGCCAGCAGAGGACAGGGGAACTATGGCTACACCTTC	CASRGQGNYGYTF
TRBV7-6	once	.	TRBJ2-3	TGTGCCAGCAGCTATCGGACTGGCGAATTCGATACGCAGTATTTT	CASSYRTGEFDTQYF
TRBV7-8	.	.	TRBJ2-5	TGTGCCAGCAGGTTCAATTCGGGGTTTTACAGAGAGACCCAGTACTTC	CASRFNSGFYRETQYF
TRBV27	.	TRBD1	TRBJ2-7	TGTGCCAGCAGCCCCGGACAGGGTTGGTCCTACGAGCAGTACTTC	CASSPGQGWSYEQYF
TRBV28	.	TRBD2	TRBJ2-5	TGTGCCAGCACTAGCGGGAGATGGGAGACCCAGTACTTC	CASTSGRWETQYF
TRBV5-1	.	.	TRBJ2-3	TGCGCCAGCAGCTTAGACTACACAGATACGCAGTATTTT	CASSLDYTDTQYF
TRBV7-9	.	TRBD2	TRBJ2-1	TGTGCCAGCAGCCCCACTAGCGGGAGTTTCAATGAGCAGTTCTTC	CASSPTSGSFNEQFF
TRBV5-1	.	.	TRBJ2-5	TGCGCCAGCAGCTTCGACAGACAAGATGGGACCCAGTACTTC	CASSFDRQDGTQYF
TRBV27	.	.	TRBJ2-1	TGTGCCAGCAGTTTTTCGAGACTAGGCCACAATGAGCAGTTCTTC	CASSFSRLGHNEQFF
TRBV27	.	.	TRBJ2-7	TGTGCCAGCAGTACCTCGTCCTACGAGCAGTACTTC	CASSTSSYEQYF
TRBV2	.	TRBD1	TRBJ1-2	TGTGCCAGCAGTGTACGGACAGGGGGCGCCGACTATGGCTACACCTTC	CASSVRTGGADYGYTF
TRBV28	.	.	TRBJ1-4	TGTGCCAGCAGTCCACTAACCGCTATCTCAGGAGGGAACCTTATGGGGAAACTGTTTTTT	CASSPLTAISGGNLMGKLFF
TRBV4-1	.	.	TRBJ2-2	TGCGCCAGCAGCCAGGGACAGAACACCGGGGAGCTGTTTTTT	CASSQGQNTGELFF
TRBV14	.	TRBD2	TRBJ2-1	TGTGCCAGCAGCCCCCACCCTAGCGGGATGATCTACAATGAGCAGTTCTTC	CASSPHPSGMIYNEQFF
TRBV5-1	.	.	TRBJ1-1	TGCGCCAGCAGCGAACAGGGGAACACTGAAGCTTTCTTT	CASSEQGNTEAFF
TRBV18	.	.	TRBJ2-7	TGTGCCAGCTCACTCTCAGGGAGAATAGACGAGCAGTACTTC	CASSLSGRIDEQYF
TRBV7-2	.	TRBD2	TRBJ2-2	TGTGCCAGCAGCTTAGGGGGGAGGGAACGGACCGGGGAGCTGTTTTTT	CASSLGGRERTGELFF
TRBV10-3	.	.	TRBJ2-2	TGTGCCATCAGTGACACCGGGGAGCTGTTTTTT	CAISDTGELFF
TRBV7-3	.	.	TRBJ2-3	TGTGCCAGCAGCTCAACTAGCACAGATACGCAGTATTTT	CASSSTSTDTQYF
TRBV4-2	.	TRBD2	TRBJ2-7	TGTGCCAGCAGCCAAGAATTAGCGGGAGATTATTACGAGCAGTACTTC	CASSQELAGDYYEQYF
TRBV19	.	.	TRBJ2-1	TGTGCCAGTAGTACAGGGTACAATGAGCAGTTCTTC	CASSTGYNEQFF
TRBV29-1	.	TRBD2	TRBJ2-7	TGCAGCGTTGATCTTCGGCGGGAGGGCCTCTACGAGCAGTACTTC	CSVDLRREGLYEQYF
TRBV28	.	.	TRBJ1-2	TGTGCCAGCAGTTTATGGAGTCGCGGCTACACCTTC	CASSLWSRGYTF
TRBV28	once	.	TRBJ1-5	TGTGCCAGCAGCCTGGATAGCAATCAGCCCCAGCATTTT	CASSLDSNQPQHF
TRBV28	.	.	TRBJ1-1	TGTGCCAGCAGTTTACAAACGAACACTGAAGCTTTCTTT	CASSLQTNTEAFF
TRBV20-1	.	.	TRBJ2-7	TGCAGTGCTAGAGGGCTGTACGAGCAGTACTTC	CSARGLYEQYF